This is a list of T cell receptor beta chains from one sample in a study of T cells in Graves' hyperthyroidism and ophthalmopathy. TCRdb used MiXCR to reprocess the multiplex PCR reads, holding one entry per CDR3 protein. The sample lists approximately 410,000 distinct CDR3 sequences; about an eighth were seen once. The sequencing sample was made of blood. The receptors were sampled from a woman aged 18-35 years with Graves' hyperthyroidism. The CDR3 runs from the conserved cysteine through the conserved F or W. The D gene is left open where the match is weak. The size field is filled for only some rows; it gives once, few, many or a size class.

TRBV20-1	many	TRBJ1-1	NA	CSASHQTMNTEAFF	TGCAGTGCTAGCCACCAAACTATGAACACTGAAGCTTTCTTT
TRBV19	few	TRBJ1-5	TRBD1	CASSMEDGTGNQHF	TGTGCCAGTAGTATGGAGGATGGGACAGGGAACCAGCATTTT
TRBV2	many	TRBJ1-3	NA	CAKTGGPGNTIYF	TGTGCCAAAACCGGGGGACCTGGAAACACCATATATTTT
TRBV7-2	NA	TRBJ1-6	NA	CASSLWQPNTPLHF	TGTGCCAGCAGCTTGTGGCAGCCAAACACACCCCTCCACTTT
TRBV9	many	TRBJ2-3	NA	CASSSVQDTDTQYF	TGTGCCAGCAGCTCAGTTCAGGACACAGATACGCAGTATTTT
TRBV13	many	TRBJ2-3	TRBD2	CASSPRGTSGSTYTQYF	TGTGCCAGCAGCCCTCGGGGGACTAGCGGGAGCACGTATACGCAGTATTTT
TRBV28	once	TRBJ2-4	TRBD1	CASRDRGPKNIQYF	TGTGCCAGCCGGGACAGGGGGCCCAAAAACATTCAGTACTTC
TRBV2	many	TRBJ2-7	NA	CASSGSGLDYEQYF	TGTGCCAGCAGTGGAAGCGGGCTTGACTACGAGCAGTACTTC
TRBV7-9	NA	TRBJ2-5	TRBD2	CASSFHLAGEETQYF	TGTGCCAGCAGCTTTCATCTAGCGGGAGAAGAGACCCAGTACTTC
TRBV20-1	many	TRBJ2-7	NA	CSARPLGEGESYEQYF	TGCAGTGCTAGACCCCTCGGAGAGGGCGAGTCCTACGAGCAGTACTTC
TRBV5-1	few	TRBJ1-1	TRBD1	CASSLEGARTEAFF	TGCGCCAGCAGTTTAGAGGGGGCCCGAACTGAAGCTTTCTTT
TRBV30	NA	TRBJ1-4	NA	CAWSVTGHSNEKLFF	TGTGCCTGGAGCGTTACGGGACACTCAAATGAAAAACTGTTTTTT
TRBV10-2	many	TRBJ1-1	NA	CASSMTGSNTEAFF	TGCGCCAGCAGCATGACAGGATCGAACACTGAAGCTTTCTTT
TRBV10-3	many	TRBJ2-7	TRBD2	CAISISGSGKSLEQYF	TGTGCCATCAGTATTTCAGGGAGCGGGAAATCGCTCGAGCAGTACTTC
TRBV20-1	many	TRBJ2-5	TRBD1	CSASWDRGQGTQYF	TGCAGTGCTTCCTGGGACAGGGGACAAGGGACCCAGTACTTC
TRBV28	NA	TRBJ2-3	TRBD2	CASSLFSEVREADTQYF	TGTGCCAGCAGTTTATTCTCAGAGGTCCGGGAGGCAGATACGCAGTATTTT
TRBV10-3	NA	TRBJ2-7	TRBD2	CAIRKGTSDPRSSYEQYF	TGTGCCATCAGAAAGGGGACTAGCGACCCGAGAAGCTCCTACGAGCAGTACTTC
TRBV14	few	TRBJ2-4	TRBD1	CASSHSGQGGIQYF	TGTGCCAGCAGCCACTCCGGACAGGGCGGCATTCAGTACTTC
TRBV7-2	NA	TRBJ2-3	TRBD2	CASRERELDTRYF	TGTGCCAGCAGGGAGCGGGAGTTAGATACGCGGTATTTT
TRBV5-6	NA	TRBJ2-3	NA	CASSLRGSGPTGTIRVDTQYF	TGTGCCAGCAGCTTGAGGGGGTCCGGGCCTACCGGGACTATTAGGGTAGATACGCAGTATTTT
TRBV28	many	TRBJ2-1	TRBD1	CASRAGTGSYNEQFF	TGTGCCAGCAGGGCCGGGACAGGGTCTTACAATGAGCAGTTCTTC
TRBV27	NA	TRBJ1-5	NA	CASREGTTSNQLQHF	TGTGCCAGCAGAGAAGGGACAACTAGCAATCAGCTCCAGCATTTT
TRBV11-2	many	TRBJ1-2	NA	CASSLVKEGRLNYGYTF	TGTGCCAGCAGCTTAGTGAAGGAAGGACGGCTTAACTATGGCTACACCTTC
TRBV20-1	NA	TRBJ2-1	NA	CSAQSGRSGHNEQFF	TGCAGTGCTCAATCGGGCCGCAGTGGACACAATGAGCAGTTCTTC
TRBV6-1	many	TRBJ2-7	NA	CASTHGGQTEQYF	TGTGCCAGCACCCACGGAGGACAGACCGAGCAGTACTTC
TRBV28	many	TRBJ2-3	NA	CASSFFPRGADTQYF	TGTGCCAGCAGTTTTTTTCCTAGGGGGGCAGATACGCAGTATTTT
TRBV20-1	NA	TRBJ1-4	TRBD1	CSASSPGQGAEKLFF	TGCAGTGCTAGTTCGCCGGGACAGGGTGCGGAAAAACTGTTTTTT
TRBV15	many	TRBJ2-3	NA	CATSRDMLRGASTDTQYF	TGTGCCACCAGCAGAGATATGTTACGGGGGGCTAGCACAGATACGCAGTATTTT
TRBV27	NA	TRBJ2-7	NA	CASRLGTTSYEQYF	TGTGCCAGCAGGCTTGGGACCACATCCTACGAGCAGTACTTC
TRBV7-9	many	TRBJ1-5	NA	CASSLARRYNQPQHF	TGTGCCAGCAGCTTAGCGCGGCGTTACAATCAGCCCCAGCATTTT
TRBV18	few	TRBJ1-4	NA	CASSVGRAGATNEKLFF	TGTGCCAGCTCAGTGGGCAGGGCTGGCGCAACTAATGAAAAACTGTTTTTT
TRBV11-2	many	TRBJ2-7	TRBD1	CASSSVRGRNEQYF	TGTGCCAGCAGCTCCGTGAGGGGGCGAAACGAGCAGTACTTC
TRBV20-1	many	TRBJ1-5	NA	CSATISPGQPQHF	TGCAGTGCCACAATTTCCCCGGGTCAGCCCCAGCATTTT
TRBV30	few	TRBJ1-2	NA	CAWSVSSYGYTF	TGTGCCTGGAGTGTAAGTTCCTATGGCTACACCTTC
TRBV27	NA	TRBJ2-7	TRBD1	CASSLGRGYYEQYF	TGTGCCAGCAGTTTAGGCAGGGGGTACTACGAGCAGTACTTC
TRBV10-3	many	TRBJ2-7	TRBD2	CASKLAEGTYEQYF	TGTGCCAGCAAACTAGCGGAGGGGACCTACGAGCAGTACTTC
TRBV7-8	many	TRBJ2-7	NA	CASSWETVEVGQQYF	TGTGCCAGCAGCTGGGAGACGGTAGAAGTCGGGCAGCAGTACTTC
TRBV5-6	NA	TRBJ1-1	NA	CASSLGLVTEAFF	TGTGCCAGCAGCTTGGGCTTAGTCACTGAAGCTTTCTTT
TRBV5-4	NA	TRBJ2-5	NA	CASSRGTITQETQYF	TGTGCCAGCAGCCGGGGGACCATCACCCAAGAGACCCAGTACTTC
TRBV13	many	TRBJ2-1	TRBD2	CASSGPGRAVMNEQFF	TGTGCCAGCAGCGGACCAGGGAGGGCCGTAATGAATGAGCAGTTCTTC
TRBV7-2	many	TRBJ1-2	NA	CASSRDANYGYTF	TGTGCCAGCAGTCGAGATGCTAACTATGGCTACACCTTC
TRBV19	NA	TRBJ1-1	TRBD1	CASSMFTGDTEAFF	TGTGCCAGTAGTATGTTTACAGGGGACACTGAAGCTTTCTTT
TRBV28	many	TRBJ2-2	NA	CASNHNTGELFF	TGTGCCAGCAATCATAACACCGGGGAGCTGTTTTTT
TRBV7-2	many	TRBJ1-4	TRBD1	CASSPKRDRGWEKLFF	TGTGCCAGCAGTCCGAAACGAGACAGGGGTTGGGAAAAACTGTTTTTT
TRBV29-1	NA	TRBJ1-3	NA	CSVGVWAGSGNAIYF	TGCAGCGTTGGTGTTTGGGCAGGCTCTGGAAACGCCATATATTTT
TRBV7-2	many	TRBJ2-5	NA	CASRPRELETQYF	TGTGCCAGCAGGCCCAGGGAATTGGAGACCCAGTACTTC
TRBV29-1	few	TRBJ1-2	TRBD1	CSVEVQGIRGYTF	TGCAGCGTTGAAGTACAGGGGATTCGTGGCTACACCTTC
TRBV11-1	many	TRBJ2-3	TRBD1	CASSQWTGTGVRDTQYF	TGTGCCAGCAGCCAGTGGACCGGGACAGGGGTCAGAGATACGCAGTATTTT
TRBV29-1	NA	TRBJ2-7	NA	CSVAAVGRSSYEQYF	TGCAGCGTCGCCGCCGTAGGGAGGAGCTCCTACGAGCAGTACTTC